The clone carrying this T cell receptor (beta chain) was found a few times. Germline CDR1 KGHDR, CDR2 SFDVKD. Trimming stripped 6 bases from V and 2 bases from J, with 9 bases between. CDR3 size: 13 residues. The data were obtained in a study of control samples from healthy donors and cancer patients. Some clones are missing from TCRdb's copy, which holds only in-frame ones; the method was immunoSEQ multiplex PCR. The data hold roughly 100,000 clones, with 90% to 95% observed a single time. The sample comprised blood. The TCR was taken from a woman aged 25 to 39 in good health. The rearrangement uses TRBV24-1 and TRBJ1-2; D unresolved. The CDR3 sequence is CATSTFDNYGYTF. CDR3 DNA sequence: TGTGCCACCAGTACATTCGACAACTATGGCTACACCTTC.